This T cell receptor (beta chain) was profiled in a study of cytomegalovirus exposure and HLA in healthy donors. Study-wide background: Roughly 86 million unique TCRs from HLA-typed donors made up an early data release.

Study-wide results and limits: Cytomegalovirus status, reportedly, was diagnosed with high specificity and sensitivity by the classifier. Judged likely to be a sequencing artifact was a cluster of highly shared sequence variants.

Note on this clone: Antigen: not known.

Amplification used 60 Vbeta primers and 13 Jbeta primers. Sequencing was performed with immunoSEQ multiplex PCR; in TCRdb, only in-frame clones are kept and a portion is missing. Among around 110,000 clones listed, approximately 84% were seen once. Germline V CDR1 and CDR2: SNHLY, FYNNEI. The length of the CDR3 is 17 residues. Trimming cost V 0 bases and J 4 bases; bases outside gene matches: 10. V gene TRBV2 combines with J gene TRBJ2-7, with 9 bases fitting TRBD1. The sequence was collected from a man aged 25 to 40 in good health and CMV-seronegative. Specimen: PBMCs. The CDR3: CASSEAFTTGGSYEQYF. The CDR3 DNA reads as TGTGCCAGCAGTGAAGCGTTCACGACAGGGGGTTCGTACGAGCAGTACTTC.